One and the same sample provided the 18 T cell receptor beta chains below, sequenced in a study of T cells after yellow fever vaccination. TCRdb reanalysed the 5' RACE reads using MiXCR and keeps one entry per CDR3 protein. The sample includes 300,000 to 350,000 distinct CDR3 sequences, approximately 4.2% of them seen just once. This specimen consisted of PBMCs, obtained 5 days after the yellow fever booster vaccination. The receptors shown here come from a man younger than 35 who received the YFV17D yellow fever vaccine.

This chain uses TRBV5-1 with TRBJ1-1; D gene ambiguous. This CDR3 contains 14 residues. CDR1 and CDR2 from the germline V gene are SGHRS and YFSETQ. Trimming cost V 4 bases and J 1 base, with 11 bases left between them. CDR3: CASSKGDRNTEAFF. The CDR3 DNA reads TGCGCCAGCAGCAAAGGAGATCGGAACACTGAAGCTTTCTTT.

This clonotype was observed many times. The CDR3 reads CASSLDPGSYTEAFF. The DNA of the CDR3 is TGTGCCAGCAGCTTAGACCCGGGCAGTTACACTGAAGCTTTCTTT. The gene calls are TRBV7-6 and TRBJ1-1; D remains ambiguous. V gave up 1 base and J gave up 3 bases, with 12 bases separating them. CDR1 is SGHVS, CDR2 FNYEAQ, per germline. This CDR3 has 15 residues.

This clonotype was seen a few times. The chain joins TRBV7-2 to TRBJ2-3, with TRBD2 matching over 8 bases. This CDR3 is built from 14 residues. From germline, CDR1 is SGHTA and CDR2 FQGNSA. V gave up 5 bases and J gave up 6 bases; unmatched junction bases: 7. The DNA for the CDR3 is TGTGCCAGCAGCCGGAGCGGGGGATGGGATACGCAGTATTTT. It specifies CASSRSGGWDTQYF.

In its sample, this clonotype was seen many times. The rearrangement uses TRBV14 and TRBJ2-2; D is possibly TRBD1 (5 bases). This CDR3 is built from 16 residues. The V end lost 0 bases, the J end lost 3 bases, and 11 bases lay between the germline ends. Looked up from germline, CDR1 is SGHDN and CDR2 is FVKESK. In nucleotides, the CDR3 is TGTGCCAGCAGCCAAGACGCCCGCAGGGACACCGGGGAGCTGTTTTTT. Amino acid sequence: CASSQDARRDTGELFF. The full variable domain, rest sourced from reference TRBV14 and TRBJ2-2, is EAGVTQFPSHSVIEKGQTVTLRCDPISGHDNLYWYRRVMGKEIKFLLHFVKESKQDESGMPNNRFLAERTGGTYSTLKVQPAELEDSGVYFCASSQDARRDTGELFFGEGSRLTVL.

The chain uses TRBV18 and TRBJ2-1, with TRBD1 identical over 7 bases. This CDR3 comprises 15 residues. J gave up 10 bases and V 3 bases, and 12 bases lay outside the gene matches. The germline gives CDR1 KGHSH, CDR2 LQKENI. CDR3: CASSPRTGTPYEQFF. The CDR3 coding sequence is TGTGCCAGCTCACCTAGGACAGGAACTCCTTACGAGCAGTTCTTC.

This clonotype was recorded many times. J is TRBJ2-7 and V is TRBV7-8, with TRBD1 matching over 7 bases. The CDR3 is 14 amino acids. Germline-derived CDR1 and CDR2 are SGHVS and FQNEAQ. V was clipped by 8 bases and J by 2 bases; unmatched bases: 9. Here the CDR3 reads CASQGDSATYEQYF. The CDR3 DNA reads TGTGCCAGCCAGGGGGACAGCGCAACCTACGAGCAGTACTTC.

CDR3 sequence: CASSTLNSGYHYEQYV. The CDR3 coding sequence is TGTGCCAGCAGCACCCTCAATAGCGGGTATCATTACGAGCAGTACGTC. The chain recombines TRBV7-2 with TRBJ2-7, with 7 bases identical to TRBD2. With V trimmed by 5 bases and J by 4 bases, 14 bases remained unmatched. CDR1 is SGHTA, CDR2 FQGNSA, per germline. This CDR3 is built from 16 residues.

This clonotype has a count of ten or more. This sequence joins TRBV20-1 and TRBJ1-2; D call uncertain. The CDR3 extends over 15 amino acids. Germline V gene data show CDR1 as DFQATT and CDR2 as SNEGSKA (reference sequence). V was cut by 1 base and J by 2 bases, with 14 bases left in between. The CDR3 DNA is TGCAGTGCTAGAGTGTCTATAGGAGTAAACTATGGCTACACCTTC. It is translated as CSARVSIGVNYGYTF.

This clonotype was seen a handful of times. The chain uses TRBV29-1 and TRBJ2-1; D is undetermined. Per the germline V gene, CDR1 is SQVTM and CDR2 is ANQGSEA. The CDR3 is 15 residues long. The V gene lost 7 bases and the J gene lost 3 bases, with 19 bases spanning the gap. For the CDR3, the DNA is TGCAGCGCCCCTTCATTAGGTTTTTACTACAATGAGCAGTTCTTC. Translation: CSAPSLGFYYNEQFF.

This clonotype appeared a few times. The rearrangement links TRBV5-4 to TRBJ2-1; D is undetermined. The V gene's germline CDR1 is SGHNT and CDR2 YYREEE (reference sequence). The V and J ends lost 4 bases and 4 bases respectively, with 12 bases between them. The CDR3 contains 14 residues. CDR3 sequence: CASSETGPYNEQFF. The CDR3 bases are TGTGCCAGCAGCGAAACGGGTCCTTACAATGAGCAGTTCTTC.

This clonotype was observed a few times. The gene calls are TRBV5-6 and TRBJ2-7; D remains ambiguous. Trimming took 3 bases from V and 3 from J, leaving 10 bases between them. Germline values: CDR1 SGHDT, CDR2 YYEEEE. The CDR3 spans 13 residues. The CDR3 loop reads CASSSSSYYEQYF. The DNA of the CDR3 is TGTGCCAGCAGCTCGAGCAGTTACTACGAGCAGTACTTC.

This clonotype was found many times. The CDR3 bases are TGTGCCAGCCACAGGGGTAGACGGGAGACCCAGTACTTC. This encodes CASHRGRRETQYF. The chain carries TRBV6-2 or TRBV6-3 and TRBJ2-5; 7 nucleotides align to TRBD1. CDR3 length: 13 amino acids. Germline V gene lookup returns CDR1 MNHEY and CDR2 SVGEGT. J was trimmed by 5 bases and V by 8 bases; bases with no gene match: 8.

The sample holds many counts of this clonotype. The limits of the CDR3 on the DNA are not certain, so only TCRdb's listed CDR3 is given. The chain joins TRBV14 to TRBJ2-2. Per the germline V gene, CDR1 is SGHDN and CDR2 is FVKESK. The CDR3 spans 15 amino acids, including both terminal residues. CDR3 sequence reads: CASSQDVSTPGSCFF.

This chain links TRBV19 with TRBJ1-2; D gene ambiguous. This CDR3 comprises 12 residues. V lost 5 bases to trimming and J lost 5 bases, with 9 bases between them. Germline CDR1 and CDR2: LNHDA and SQIVND (reference sequence). CDR3 loop: CASSGLQYGYTF. The CDR3, as DNA: TGTGCCAGTAGTGGCCTTCAATATGGCTACACCTTC.

This clonotype occurred a few times. CDR3 in amino acids: CASSQGRLAYNEQFF. Here the CDR3 DNA reads TGTGCCAGCAGCCAAGGACGCTTAGCCTACAATGAGCAGTTCTTC. The chain has TRBV11-2 and TRBJ2-1; D not certain. Germline CDR1 is SGHAT and CDR2 is FQNNGV. This CDR3 contains 15 residues. V lost 5 bases and J lost 2, with 13 bases in between.

This clonotype appeared a few times. The V call is TRBV5-4, the J call TRBJ2-1, with 11 bases that match TRBD2. CDR1 is SGHNT and CDR2 is YYREEE in the germline V gene (reference sequence). The CDR3 totals 16 residues. The junction had 10 bases not matched to a gene; V was cut back by 4 bases and J by 7 bases. CDR3 bases: TGTGCCAGCAGCCCCAAACTAGCGGGGGTGGGTAATGAGCAGTTCTTC. This codes for CASSPKLAGVGNEQFF.

This clonotype was counted between two and nine times. This rearrangement joins TRBV21-1 to TRBJ1-5; whether TRBD1, the table's D call, matches the DNA was not checked. TRBV21-1 is assigned pseudogene status. This CDR3 has 18 residues. The CDR3 reads CASSKGTGARYSNQPQHF. The CDR3 DNA reads TGTGCCAGCAGCAAAGGGACAGGGGCCCGTTATAGCAATCAGCCCCAGCATTTT.

This clonotype has at least ten counts. The CDR3 is CASSPGLAGGQYF. The CDR3 DNA reads TGTGCCAGCAGCCCTGGTCTAGCGGGGGGCCAGTACTTC. This sequence joins TRBV9 and TRBJ2-5, with TRBD2 matching 11 bases. The CDR3 loop spans 13 amino acids. V shed 4 bases and J 10 bases; nucleotides not matched to a gene: 6. Germline V gene lookup returns CDR1 SGDLS and CDR2 YYNGEE.